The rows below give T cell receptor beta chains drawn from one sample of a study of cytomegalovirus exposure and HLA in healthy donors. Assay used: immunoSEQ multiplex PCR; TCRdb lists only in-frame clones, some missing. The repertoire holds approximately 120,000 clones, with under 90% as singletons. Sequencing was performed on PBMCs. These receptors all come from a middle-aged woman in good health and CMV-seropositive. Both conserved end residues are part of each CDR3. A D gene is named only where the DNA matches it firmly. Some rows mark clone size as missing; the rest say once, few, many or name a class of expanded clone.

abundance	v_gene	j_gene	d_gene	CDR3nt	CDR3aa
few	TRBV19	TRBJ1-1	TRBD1	TGTGCCAGTAGTATAACAGGGGGCACTGAAGCTTTCTTT	CASSITGGTEAFF
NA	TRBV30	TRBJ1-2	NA	TGTGCCTGGAGGGGAGGGAATGGCTACACCTTC	CAWRGGNGYTF
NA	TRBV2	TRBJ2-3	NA	TGTGCCAGCAGTCGACAGTCTAACACAGATACGCAGTATTTT	CASSRQSNTDTQYF
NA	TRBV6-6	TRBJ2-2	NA	TGTGCCAGCAGCCCCGAAGAGCCCGGGGAGCTGTTTTTT	CASSPEEPGELFF
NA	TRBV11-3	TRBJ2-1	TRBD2	TGTGCCAGCAGCCGATTTAGCGGGAGCCGCAATGAGCAGTTCTTC	CASSRFSGSRNEQFF
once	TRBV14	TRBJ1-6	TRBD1	TGTGCCAGTATCCTCGACAGGGGAACGCATTCACCCCTCCACTTT	CASILDRGTHSPLHF
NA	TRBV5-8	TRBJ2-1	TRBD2	TGTGCCAGCAGCTCGGGACTAGCGGGAGGGCCGGATGAGCAGTTCTTC	CASSSGLAGGPDEQFF
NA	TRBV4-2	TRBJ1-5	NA	TGTGCCAGCAGCCAAACAAGAGGGAGCTACGATCAGCCCCAGCATTTT	CASSQTRGSYDQPQHF
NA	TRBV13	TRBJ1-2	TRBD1	TGTGCCAGCAGTCTCCGGGACAGGGCCGACCTGGGGGGCTACACCTTC	CASSLRDRADLGGYTF
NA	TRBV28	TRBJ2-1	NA	TGTGCCAGCAATACCCAGCGGCAGCAGTTCTTC	CASNTQRQQFF
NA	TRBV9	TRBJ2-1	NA	TGTGCCAGCAGCACAGGGTACTCCTACAATGAGCAGTTCTTC	CASSTGYSYNEQFF
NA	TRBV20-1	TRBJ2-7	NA	TGCAGTGCTAGTCGGGTGGGCGAGCAGTACTTC	CSASRVGEQYF
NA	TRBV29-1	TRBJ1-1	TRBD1	TGCAGCGTTAGGACAGGGGGGAGCACTGAAGCTTTCTTT	CSVRTGGSTEAFF
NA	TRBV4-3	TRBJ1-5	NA	TGCGCCAGCAGCCAAGAGGCTCCGGGACACAATCAGCCCCAGCATTTT	CASSQEAPGHNQPQHF
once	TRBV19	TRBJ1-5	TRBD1	TGTGCCAGTAGTATTCAACAGGGGGACCATCAGCCCCAGCATTTT	CASSIQQGDHQPQHF
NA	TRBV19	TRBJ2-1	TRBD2	TGTGCCAGTAGTATTGTGGCTAGCGGTAATGAGCAGTTCTTC	CASSIVASGNEQFF
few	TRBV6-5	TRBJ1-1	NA	TGTGCCAGCAGAAAACAGGGTGCGTCCACTGAAGCTTTCTTT	CASRKQGASTEAFF
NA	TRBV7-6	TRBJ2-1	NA	TGTGCCAGCAGCTATGACTCCAACCCCTACAATGAGCAGTTCTTC	CASSYDSNPYNEQFF
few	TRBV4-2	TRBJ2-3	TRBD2	TGTGCCAGCAGCCAACAGCGGGGAGGGAGCACAGATACGCAGTATTTT	CASSQQRGGSTDTQYF
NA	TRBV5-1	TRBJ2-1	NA	TGCGCCAGCAGCTCGAGTCCTAGCGCCTACAATGAGCAGTTCTTC	CASSSSPSAYNEQFF
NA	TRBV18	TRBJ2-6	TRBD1	TGTGCCAGCTCACTTATGACAGGGGGACGGAGTGGGGCCAACGTCCTGACTTTC	CASSLMTGGRSGANVLTF
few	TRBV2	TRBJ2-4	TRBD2	TGTGCCAGCTTATTTCAACCCGGGAGGGCCAAAAACATTCAGTACTTC	CASLFQPGRAKNIQYF
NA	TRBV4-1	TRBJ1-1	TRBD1	TGCGCCAGCAGCCCGCGACAGGGGGCGTACACTGAAGCTTTCTTT	CASSPRQGAYTEAFF
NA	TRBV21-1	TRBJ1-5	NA	TGTGCCAGCAGCGCCAGTCTCCACCCCAATCAGCCCCAGCATTTT	CASSASLHPNQPQHF
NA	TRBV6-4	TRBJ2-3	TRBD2	TGTGCCAGCAGTGGGCTAGCGGGAGGGCCGTGGGAAGATACGCAGTATTTT	CASSGLAGGPWEDTQYF
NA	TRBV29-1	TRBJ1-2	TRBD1	TGCAGCGTTACAGGGGGTTCCAACTATGGCTACACCTTC	CSVTGGSNYGYTF
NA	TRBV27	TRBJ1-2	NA	TGTGCCAGCAGTTTTGGGACACCTAACTATGGCTACACCTTC	CASSFGTPNYGYTF
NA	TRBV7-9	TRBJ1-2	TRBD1	TGTGCCAGCAGCCCTCCCCTGGGACAGGTGATTGGCTACACCTTC	CASSPPLGQVIGYTF
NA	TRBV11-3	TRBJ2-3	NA	TGTGCCAGCAGTTTAGGTCCGACGGGTACGCAGTATTTT	CASSLGPTGTQYF
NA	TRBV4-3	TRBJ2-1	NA	TGCGCCAGCAGCCAAGATCTGGGGGCGAGGATTCATGAGCAGTTCTTC	CASSQDLGARIHEQFF
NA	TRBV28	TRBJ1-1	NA	TGTGCCAGCAGTTTTCCAGGAATGAACACTGAAGCTTTCTTT	CASSFPGMNTEAFF
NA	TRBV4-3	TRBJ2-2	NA	TGCGCCAGCAGCGTCAACTACAGGGTGGCCACCGGGGAGCTGTTTTTT	CASSVNYRVATGELFF
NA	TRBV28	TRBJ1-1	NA	TGTGCCAGCAGTTTGGGCTTCGGGGTACCTGAAGCTTTCTTT	CASSLGFGVPEAFF
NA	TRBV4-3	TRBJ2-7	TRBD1	TGCGCCAGCAGCCAAGGACAGGGGGGCTTCTACGAGCAGTACTTC	CASSQGQGGFYEQYF
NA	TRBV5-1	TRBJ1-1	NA	TGCGCCAGCAGCCTCGTAGGGGATGGTACTGAAGCTTTCTTT	CASSLVGDGTEAFF
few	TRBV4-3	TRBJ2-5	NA	TGCGCCAGCAGCCAAGATTGGGGGGGGCCCGGGTGGGAGACCCAGTACTTC	CASSQDWGGPGWETQYF
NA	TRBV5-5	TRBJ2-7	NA	TGTGCCAGCAGCTTGGATTTAACAGGGTTCACCTACGAGCAGTACTTC	CASSLDLTGFTYEQYF
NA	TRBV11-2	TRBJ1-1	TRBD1	TGTGCCAGCAGCCCCCAGACAGGGCCCACTGAAGCTTTCTTT	CASSPQTGPTEAFF
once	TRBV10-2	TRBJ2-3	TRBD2	TGCGCCAGCAGAGACCAAGCGGGAGGAACAGATACGCAGTATTTT	CASRDQAGGTDTQYF
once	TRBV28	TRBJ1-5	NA	TGTGCCAGCAGACAAGCCGGGGGAGCGAGCAATCAGCCCCAGCATTTT	CASRQAGGASNQPQHF
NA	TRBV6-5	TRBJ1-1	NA	TGTGCCAGCAGTGACGGCAGGGAGAACACTGAAGCTTTCTTT	CASSDGRENTEAFF
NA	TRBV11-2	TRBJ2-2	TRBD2	TGTGCCAGCAGGGTAGCGGGAGCACACACCGGGGAGCTGTTTTTT	CASRVAGAHTGELFF
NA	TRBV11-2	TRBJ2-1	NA	TGTGCCAGCAGCTCACGACTTCTCGGGGGAGGCTACAATGAGCAGTTCTTC	CASSSRLLGGGYNEQFF
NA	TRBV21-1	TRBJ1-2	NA	TGTGCCAGCAGCAAAGCCATCTGCTGTGGCGGCTACACCTTC	CASSKAICCGGYTF
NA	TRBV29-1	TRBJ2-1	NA	TGCAGCGTTGAATGGCTAGTGGGTGAGCAGTTCTTC	CSVEWLVGEQFF
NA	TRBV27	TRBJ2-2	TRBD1	TGTGCCAGCAGTTTATTAGGGGGCCGGGTCGGGGAGCTGTTTTTT	CASSLLGGRVGELFF
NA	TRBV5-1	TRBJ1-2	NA	TGCGCCAGCAGCTTGGAGGCCAGGGATGGCTACACCTTC	CASSLEARDGYTF
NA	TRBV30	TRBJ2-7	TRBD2	TGTGCCTGGAGTCCGACTAGCGGGGGGTACGAGCAGTACTTC	CAWSPTSGGYEQYF
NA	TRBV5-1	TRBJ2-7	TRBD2	TGCGCCAGCAGCTTGGGTGCGGGAGAATTGTACGAGCAGTACTTC	CASSLGAGELYEQYF
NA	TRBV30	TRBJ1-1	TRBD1	TGTGCCTGGAGCCAAACGAGGGGGCCGGGCACTGAAGCTTTCTTT	CAWSQTRGPGTEAFF
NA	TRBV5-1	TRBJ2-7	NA	TGCGCCAGCAGCTTGGTCAGGGGTCCCTATTCCTACGAGCAGTACTTC	CASSLVRGPYSYEQYF
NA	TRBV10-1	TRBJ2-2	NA	TGCGCCAGCAGTGAATCGGGAGCTCCCGGGGAGCTGTTTTTT	CASSESGAPGELFF
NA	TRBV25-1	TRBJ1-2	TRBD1	TGTGCCAGCAACTCAGGGGGAATTGGAGGCTACACCTTC	CASNSGGIGGYTF
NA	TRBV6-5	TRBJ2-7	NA	TGTGCCAGCGCCAGTAGGAGTGGAGGCCCCTACGAGCAGTACTTC	CASASRSGGPYEQYF
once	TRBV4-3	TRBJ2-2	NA	TGCGCCAGCAGTTCGGAGGCACTAGAACCCGGGGAGCTGTTTTTT	CASSSEALEPGELFF
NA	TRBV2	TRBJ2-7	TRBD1	TGTGCCAGCAAGGGACAGTCCCACGAGCAGTACTTC	CASKGQSHEQYF
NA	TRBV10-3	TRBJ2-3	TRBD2	TGTGCCATCAGTTACCCTGGTAGCGGGAGCGCAGATACGCAGTATTTT	CAISYPGSGSADTQYF
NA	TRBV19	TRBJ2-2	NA	TGTGCCAGTATTGACCGTTGGGCAAGGGGGACCACCGGGGAGCTGTTTTTT	CASIDRWARGTTGELFF
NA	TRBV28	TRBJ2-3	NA	TGTGCCAGCTCCGGGACACTAAGCACAGATACGCAGTATTTT	CASSGTLSTDTQYF